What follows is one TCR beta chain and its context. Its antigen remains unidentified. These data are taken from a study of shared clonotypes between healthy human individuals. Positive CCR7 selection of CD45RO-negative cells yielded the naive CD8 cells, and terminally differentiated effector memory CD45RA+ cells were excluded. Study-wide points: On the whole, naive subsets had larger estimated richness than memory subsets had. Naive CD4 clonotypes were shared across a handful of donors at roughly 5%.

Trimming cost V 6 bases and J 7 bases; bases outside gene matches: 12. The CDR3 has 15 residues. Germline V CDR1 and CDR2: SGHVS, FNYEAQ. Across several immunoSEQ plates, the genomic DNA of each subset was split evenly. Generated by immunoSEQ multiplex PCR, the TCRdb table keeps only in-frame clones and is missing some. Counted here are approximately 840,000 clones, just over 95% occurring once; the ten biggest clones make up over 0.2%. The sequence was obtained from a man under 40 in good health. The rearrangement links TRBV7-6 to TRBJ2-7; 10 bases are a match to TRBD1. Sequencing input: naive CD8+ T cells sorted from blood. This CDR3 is CASSSGQGVLGEQYF. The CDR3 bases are TGTGCCAGCAGTTCTGGACAGGGGGTGTTGGGTGAGCAGTACTTC.